The 17 T cell receptor beta chains below come from one sample, sequenced in a study of CD8 T cells in Susac syndrome. RNA, at about 0.45 to 1 ug, was reverse transcribed with random hexamers. Using its own MiXCR run on the immunoSEQ multiplex PCR reads, TCRdb lists one record per CDR3 protein. In the table there are 120,000 or so distinct CDR3 sequences, about 93% of which are singletons. Material for sequencing was CD8+ T cells from PBMCs. Receptor source: a human donor with Susac syndrome.

The rearrangement links TRBV6-5 to TRBJ1-6; TRBD1 is a possible D gene (5 bases). Germline values: CDR1 MNHEY, CDR2 SVGAGI. V was trimmed by 2 bases and J by 8 bases, leaving 13 bases between them. The CDR3 consists of 15 residues. The CDR3 region has the DNA TGTGCCAGCAGTTACGGAGAGGGGTTGGATTCACCCCTCCACTTT. Protein product: CASSYGEGLDSPLHF.

This sequence joins TRBV4-1 and TRBJ2-7, with 7 bases fitting TRBD1. V dropped 1 base and J dropped 2; count of bases not matched to a gene: 8. Germline CDR1 reads MGHRA; CDR2 reads YSYEKL. The CDR3 sequence is 16 residues long. This CDR3 reads CASSQVPGQDPYEQYF. CDR3 bases: TGCGCCAGCAGCCAAGTACCAGGACAGGACCCCTACGAGCAGTACTTC.

The chain uses TRBV30 and TRBJ2-1; D perhaps matches TRBD2 (7 bases). Germline V gene lookup returns CDR1 GTSNPN and CDR2 SVGIG (reference sequence). The CDR3 covers 15 residues. V was shortened by 0 bases and J by 7 bases, with 16 bases between the two germline ends. DNA of the CDR3: TGTGCCTGGAGTGTAGGGGGGAGGGCCGTTAATGAGCAGTTCTTC. Amino acid sequence: CAWSVGGRAVNEQFF.

The chain has TRBV5-1 and TRBJ2-1, with TRBD2 identical over 10 bases. J lost 4 bases, V lost 1 base, and 8 bases had no gene match. Germline V gene lookup returns CDR1 SGHRS and CDR2 YFSETQ. The length of the CDR3 is 17 residues. The CDR3 nucleotides read TGCGCCAGCAGCTTGTCAGGTAGCGGGGGGACTTACAATGAGCAGTTCTTC. Protein sequence: CASSLSGSGGTYNEQFF. The entire variable domain, with the rest obtained from reference TRBV5-1 and TRBJ2-1, is as follows: KAGVTQTPRYLIKTRGQQVTLSCSPISGHRSVSWYQQTPGQGLQFLFEYFSETQRNKGNFPGRFSGRQFSNSRSEMNVSTLELGDSALYLCASSLSGSGGTYNEQFFGPGTRLTVL.

This chain links TRBV4-3 with TRBJ2-1; a possible D gene is TRBD2 (6 bases). V lost 0 bases to trimming and J lost 9 bases, with 15 bases between them. Germline loops: CDR1 LGHNA, CDR2 YSLEER. This CDR3 has 15 amino acids. CDR3 DNA sequence: TGCGCCAGCAGCCAAGATTTTTCGTTGGGGGGTGAGCAGTTCTTC. Translating gives CASSQDFSLGGEQFF.

The J gene is TRBJ2-1, the V gene TRBV20-1; D ambiguous. Germline values: CDR1 DFQATT, CDR2 SNEGSKA (reference sequence). This CDR3 region has 15 residues. V lost 3 bases, J lost 1 base, and 13 bases lay in between. CDR3 loop: CSARGLERSYNEQFF. CDR3 in DNA: TGCAGTGCTAGGGGCTTGGAGAGGTCCTACAATGAGCAGTTCTTC.

V is TRBV27 and J is TRBJ1-5; D uncertain. This CDR3 has 14 amino acids. Germline V CDR1 and CDR2: MNHEY, SMNVEV (reference sequence). Deletions cut 5 bases from V and 2 bases from J, with 10 bases between. CDR3 region: CASSMASGNQPQHF. As DNA, the CDR3 is TGTGCCAGCAGTATGGCTTCAGGCAATCAGCCCCAGCATTTT.

This sequence joins TRBV4-3 and TRBJ2-6; 9 bases are shared with TRBD1. The CDR3 covers 19 residues. J lost 3 bases, V lost 0 bases, and 9 bases had no gene match. Looked up from germline, CDR1 is LGHNA and CDR2 is YSLEER. Written as DNA, the CDR3 is TGCGCCAGCAGCCAAGACCCCGCCGGGACAGGGAGTGGGGCCAACGTCCTGACTTTC. Protein: CASSQDPAGTGSGANVLTF.

This clonotype was counted a single time. The chain links TRBV20-1 to TRBJ2-7; weak D call: TRBD1 (6 bases). The V gene's germline CDR1 is DFQATT and CDR2 SNEGSKA (reference sequence). Trimming took 4 bases from V and 4 from J, leaving 14 bases between them. This CDR3 is built from 13 residues. The CDR3, as DNA: TGCAGTGCTACCCGGACAGAAGGATACGAGCAGTACTTC. This encodes CSATRTEGYEQYF.

The chain links TRBV27 to TRBJ2-7, with 8 bases identical to TRBD1. The CDR3 consists of 14 residues. Germline CDR1 and CDR2: MNHEY and SMNVEV (reference sequence). Trimming removed 7 bases from V and 0 bases from J; junction bases left unmatched: 5. Here the CDR3 reads CASKGQVSSYEQYF. The CDR3 coding sequence is TGTGCCAGCAAGGGACAGGTGAGCTCCTACGAGCAGTACTTC.

The chain combines TRBV1 with TRBJ2-5; the table assigns TRBD1, which was not confirmed against the DNA. TRBV1 is a listed pseudogene. The CDR3 is 18 residues long. CDR3 loop: CTSSQFSTGTGLQETQYF. The CDR3 DNA sequence: TGCACCAGCAGCCAATTCTCTACCGGGACAGGCCTCCAAGAGACCCAGTACTTC.

This clonotype has a handful of counts. V and J are TRBV6-2 or TRBV6-3 and TRBJ2-5; 9 bases map to TRBD2. V was pared by 4 bases and J by 5 bases, with 5 bases of the junction left unmatched. The CDR3 is made up of 14 amino acids. Per germline, CDR1 MNHEY and CDR2 SVGEGT. The CDR3 here is CASSFSGGEETQYF. CDR3 DNA sequence: TGTGCCAGCAGTTTTAGCGGGGGTGAGGAGACCCAGTACTTC.

The V call is TRBV5-1, the J call TRBJ1-2, with 8 bases aligning to TRBD1. After removal of 0 bases from V and 4 bases from J, the junction contained 8 bases not matched to a gene. The CDR3 sequence is 16 residues long. From germline, CDR1 is SGHRS and CDR2 YFSETQ. The CDR3, as DNA: TGCGCCAGCAGCTTGGGCGAGACAGGGGTTTTCTATGGCTACACCTTC. The encoded protein is CASSLGETGVFYGYTF. The variable domain in full, completed from reference TRBV5-1 and TRBJ1-2, reads KAGVTQTPRYLIKTRGQQVTLSCSPISGHRSVSWYQQTPGQGLQFLFEYFSETQRNKGNFPGRFSGRQFSNSRSEMNVSTLELGDSALYLCASSLGETGVFYGYTFGSGTRLTVV.

The V gene is TRBV27, the J gene TRBJ2-7, with unresolved D. Looked up from germline, CDR1 is MNHEY and CDR2 is SMNVEV (reference sequence). The CDR3 has 14 residues. Trimming left V 1 base short and J 9 bases short, with 16 bases between. In nucleotides, the CDR3 is TGTGCCAGCAGTTTATTAGGATACAACGGTGCGCAGTACTTC. It encodes CASSLLGYNGAQYF.

The V call is TRBV10-2, the J call TRBJ2-1; 9 positions match TRBD2. Germline CDR1 WSHSY, CDR2 SAAADI. V was pared by 7 bases and J by 2 bases, with 12 bases of the junction left unmatched. This CDR3 has 17 residues. The CDR3 nucleotides read TGCGCCAGCACCCGCAACCTAGCGGGGATGACCTACAATGAGCAGTTCTTC. Translated: CASTRNLAGMTYNEQFF.

This chain joins TRBV12-3 or TRBV12-4 and TRBJ2-7; 8 nucleotides match TRBD1. The trim removed 4 bases at V and 4 bases at J, leaving 9 bases unmatched. This CDR3 spans 15 amino acids. The CDR3 DNA sequence: TGTGCCAGCAGTTCACTACAGGGGGTCGGGTACGAGCAGTACTTC. Translated, it gives CASSSLQGVGYEQYF.

The chain links TRBV20-1 to TRBJ2-2; D remains unclear. The CDR3 totals 14 residues. Germline-derived CDR1 and CDR2 are DFQATT and SNEGSKA (reference sequence). Trimming took 4 bases from V and 3 from J, leaving 12 bases between them. The CDR3 protein is CSAKGFRDTGELFF. The DNA of the CDR3 is TGCAGTGCTAAAGGGTTTAGAGACACCGGGGAGCTGTTTTTT.